Shown below are 13 T cell receptor beta chains from a single sample sequenced in a study of blood T cell repertoires in COVID-19. Libraries were prepared by immunoSEQ multiplex PCR; TCRdb keeps only in-frame clonotypes and omits some of them. The sample lists a few hundred thousand clones, about nine tenths occurring once. Sequencing input: peripheral blood. The receptors here all came from a man between 18 and 29 years old with active or convalescent COVID-19.

This clone was picked up one time. The chain is built from TRBV5-3 and TRBJ2-1; 13 nucleotides align to TRBD2. TRBV5-3 is recorded as an ORF, its role being uncertain. J lost 9 bases, V lost 4 bases, and 16 bases had no gene match. The CDR3 covers 18 residues. The CDR3 DNA is TGTGCCAGAAGCGGTAAACCGGGGACTAGCGGGAAAGGGGTTGAGCAGTTCTTC. It is translated as CARSGKPGTSGKGVEQFF.

V and J are TRBV6-5 and TRBJ1-5, with D perhaps matching TRBD1 (5 bases). The ends were cut back, 9 bases at V and 6 bases at J, with 15 bases in the middle. This CDR3 region has 13 residues. Germline CDR1 reads MNHEY; CDR2 reads SVGAGI. DNA for the CDR3: TGTGCCAGTGGGTTGGGGGGAAGTCAGCCCCAGCATTTT. This translates into CASGLGGSQPQHF.

V usage is TRBV24-1 and J usage is TRBJ2-5, with a tentative D call TRBD1 (6 bases). This CDR3 is 14 amino acids long. The germline V gene encodes CDR1 KGHDR and CDR2 SFDVKD. V lost 9 bases and J 1 base, leaving 14 bases between the germline ends. CDR3 region: CATGPGTTQETQYF. Written as DNA, the CDR3 is TGTGCCACCGGACCCGGGACAACCCAAGAGACCCAGTACTTC.

The chain combines TRBV6-5 with TRBJ2-7; the D is unclear. V shed 1 base and J shed 10 bases, with 8 bases lying between them. The CDR3 totals 11 residues. In germline, CDR1 is MNHEY, CDR2 SVGAGI. The CDR3 spells CASSYLGQQYF. Written as DNA, the CDR3 is TGTGCCAGCAGTTACTTGGGCCAACAGTACTTC.

V is TRBV10-2 and J is TRBJ2-1; 9 bases are shared with TRBD2. Germline values: CDR1 WSHSY, CDR2 SAAADI. V lost 5 bases and J lost 3; bases outside the gene matches: 2. The CDR3 has 14 amino acids. The CDR3 nucleotides are TGCGCCAGCAGTCTGCGGGGGGGCTACAATGAGCAGTTCTTC. Its translation: CASSLRGGYNEQFF.

The chain recombines TRBV5-5 with TRBJ1-1; D remains unclear. This CDR3 has 13 residues. V dropped 1 base and J dropped 4 bases, with 8 bases sitting between them. Germline lookup yields CDR1 SGHKS and CDR2 YYEKEE (reference sequence). The CDR3 sequence is CASSLHSLTEAFF. CDR3 DNA sequence: TGTGCCAGCAGCTTGCACAGTCTCACTGAAGCTTTCTTT.

CDR3 amino acids: CASSLRDRATKNTEAFF. CDR3 sequence (DNA): TGTGCCAGCAGCCTAAGGGACAGAGCAACCAAGAACACTGAAGCTTTCTTT. The chain carries TRBV21-1 and TRBJ1-1; the table calls TRBD1, which could not be checked here. TRBV21-1 counts as a pseudogene. This CDR3 contains 17 residues.

The chain joins TRBV18 to TRBJ2-3; possible D gene TRBD1, 6 bases. Germline CDR1 reads KGHSH; CDR2 reads LQKENI. The V gene lost 2 bases and the J gene lost 9 bases, with 15 bases spanning the gap. The CDR3 covers 14 residues. CDR3 region: CASSPRQAKGTQYF. The CDR3 DNA reads as TGTGCCAGCTCACCAAGACAGGCCAAGGGGACGCAGTATTTT.

V gene TRBV2 combines with J gene TRBJ2-3, with 11 bases matching TRBD2. This CDR3 spans 14 amino acids. The germline V gene encodes CDR1 SNHLY and CDR2 FYNNEI. J was trimmed by 7 bases and V by 6 bases; bases with no gene match: 6. CDR3: CASRTTSGGNTQYF. CDR3 sequence (DNA): TGTGCCAGCAGAACAACTAGCGGGGGAAATACGCAGTATTTT.

This clone appeared a few times. The genes are TRBV6-2 or TRBV6-3 and TRBJ2-1; 13 bases fit TRBD2. Germline V gives CDR1 MNHEY, CDR2 SVGEGT. The CDR3 extends over 16 amino acids. V lost 4 bases to trimming and J lost 7 bases; unmatched junction nucleotides: 7. The CDR3 DNA sequence: TGTGCCAGCAGTTTCACTAGCGGGGGGGCCAGGAATGAGCAGTTCTTC. As protein: CASSFTSGGARNEQFF.

This clone was recorded a few times. This sequence joins TRBV7-9 and TRBJ1-6, with D tentatively TRBD1 (5 bases). The ends were cut back, 8 bases at V and 0 bases at J, with 14 bases in the middle. The CDR3 sequence is 16 residues long. Germline V gene lookup returns CDR1 SEHNR and CDR2 FQNEAQ (reference sequence). The CDR3, as DNA: TGTGCCAGCGGTCCCGGGGGGAGCTCCTATAATTCACCCCTCCACTTT. It specifies CASGPGGSSYNSPLHF.

This chain links TRBV6-6 with TRBJ1-5, with D possibly matching TRBD1 (5 bases). V lost 4 bases and J 1 base, leaving 8 bases between the germline ends. Germline CDR1 MNHNY, CDR2 SVGAGI (reference sequence). CDR3 length equals 14 residues. Here the CDR3 reads CASSSGGSNQPQHF. The CDR3 bases are TGTGCCAGCAGTTCGGGGGGAAGCAATCAGCCCCAGCATTTT.

This sequence joins TRBV6-5 and TRBJ2-5; 8 nucleotides match TRBD2. V trimming: 5 bases; J trimming: 5 bases; junction bases outside the gene matches: 7. The V gene's germline CDR1 is MNHEY and CDR2 SVGAGI. This CDR3 has 14 residues. CDR3 DNA sequence: TGTGCCAGCAGTCCGGAGCGCGGGGGGGAGACCCAGTACTTC. It codes for CASSPERGGETQYF.